This TCR beta chain was captured in a study of blood T cell repertoires in COVID-19. For the study at large: Italy, Spain and the United States were the sources of the convalescent and acute COVID-19 samples. T cells, B-cell-depleted T cells, or PBMCs supplied cDNA or gDNA.

Participants' reported clinical history set cohort assignment. Authors' data handling: Reference gene primer amplification gave nucleated cell count estimates. Sequencing was performed with immunoSEQ multiplex PCR; in TCRdb, only in-frame clones are kept and a portion is missing. Clone size and the V and J calls come from that table; the DNA yielded D and trimming. Of more than 200,000 clones in the sample, around 90% were seen once. Trimming took 2 bases from V and 3 from J, leaving 19 bases between them. This CDR3 has 17 residues. The V gene's germline CDR1 is MDHEN and CDR2 SYDVKM. The clonotype comes from a man in his thirties or forties in a cohort exposed to, infected with or recovered from COVID-19 (not recorded which). The sample consisted of PBMCs or T cells enriched from blood (not recorded which). The chain combines TRBV28 with TRBJ1-1, with a tentative D call TRBD1 (6 bases). CDR3 nucleotides: TGTGCCAGCAGTTTACCTCCGCAGGTGGGGGGGCACACTGAAGCTTTCTTT. Protein product: CASSLPPQVGGHTEAFF. The whole variable domain, filled in from reference TRBV28 and TRBJ1-1, reads DVKVTQSSRYLVKRTGEKVFLECVQDMDHENMFWYRQDPGLGLRLIYFSYDVKMKEKGDIPEGYSVSREKKERFSLILESASTNQTSMYLCASSLPPQVGGHTEAFFGQGTRLTVV.